Listed here are 15 T cell receptor beta chains from one sample, sequenced in a study of PD-1 blockade in classical Hodgkin lymphoma. TCRdb's copy holds only in-frame clones and misses some; the assay was immunoSEQ multiplex PCR. This table has approximately 57,000 clones, 91% appearing once. Every single patient, without exception, relapsed after autologous stem cell transplantation, and brentuximab vedotin exposure varied. The sample was peripheral blood mononuclear cells (PBMCs), taken before the second cycle of nivolumab. These receptors originate from a human donor with classical Hodgkin lymphoma.

The rearrangement links TRBV7-9 to TRBJ2-7; D is unresolved. Trimming stripped 1 base from V and 3 bases from J, with 7 bases between. The CDR3 length is 13 residues. Germline CDR1 and CDR2: SEHNR and FQNEAQ (reference sequence). This chain's CDR3 is CASSLGGFYEQYF. The DNA for the CDR3 is TGTGCCAGCAGCTTAGGGGGTTTCTACGAGCAGTACTTC. Based on the CDR3 plus reference TRBV7-9 and TRBJ2-7, the full variable domain is DTGVSQNPRHKITKRGQNVTFRCDPISEHNRLYWYRQTLGQGPEFLTYFQNEAQLEKSRLLSDRFSAERPKGSFSTLEIQRTEQGDSAMYLCASSLGGFYEQYFGPGTRLTVT.

The J gene is TRBJ2-3, the V gene TRBV28; the D gene could be TRBD1 or TRBD2 (5 bases each). Trimming took 7 bases from V and 2 from J, leaving 10 bases between them. Germline V gene sequence: CDR1 MDHEN, CDR2 SYDVKM. The CDR3 sequence is 13 residues long. CDR3 protein: CASTGPATDTQYF. The CDR3 bases are TGTGCCAGCACGGGACCCGCCACAGATACGCAGTATTTT.

The CDR3 DNA is TGTGCCAGCAGCTTGACAGGCGGGTACCAAGAGACCCAGTACTTC. Protein product: CASSLTGGYQETQYF. The chain combines TRBV7-3 with TRBJ2-5; D might be TRBD1 (6 bases). V lost 3 bases, J lost 0 bases, and 11 bases lay in between. The CDR3 has 15 amino acids. Looked up from germline, CDR1 is SGHTA and CDR2 is FQGTGA.

The chain has TRBV30 and TRBJ2-3; 8 bases align to TRBD1. CDR3 length: 18 residues. Germline V gene lookup returns CDR1 GTSNPN and CDR2 SVGIG (reference sequence). The V and J ends lost 1 base and 0 bases, in that order; junction bases with no gene match: 12. The CDR3: CAWSEFRGLWSSTDTQYF. DNA for the CDR3: TGTGCCTGGAGTGAGTTCAGGGGGCTTTGGTCTAGCACAGATACGCAGTATTTT.

The gene calls are TRBV6-4 and TRBJ2-3, with 8 bases aligning to TRBD1. Trimming took 2 bases from V and 2 from J; bases not matched to a gene: 9. The CDR3 is 17 residues long. In germline, CDR1 is MRHNA, CDR2 SNTAGT. CDR3 coding DNA: TGTGCCAGCAGTGACGGGGTCGGACAGGGAGCCACAGATACGCAGTATTTT. Amino acids: CASSDGVGQGATDTQYF.

The chain joins TRBV25-1 to TRBJ2-7, with D perhaps being TRBD1 or TRBD2 (5 bases each). With 2 bases removed from V and 1 base from J, the gap between germline ends came to 12 bases. The germline V gene has CDR1 MGHDK and CDR2 SYGVNS. CDR3 length equals 15 residues. CDR3 coding DNA: TGTGCCAGCAGTGAAGCTGGGACGGGGTCCTACGAGCAGTACTTC. It encodes CASSEAGTGSYEQYF.

The chain joins TRBV5-4 to TRBJ1-2; D is undetermined. The germline V gene encodes CDR1 SGHNT and CDR2 YYREEE (reference sequence). CDR3 length equals 15 residues. Trimming removed 0 bases from V and 1 base from J, with 10 bases in between. The CDR3 is CASSLGPESNYGYTF. CDR3 bases: TGTGCCAGCAGCTTGGGTCCAGAAAGTAACTATGGCTACACCTTC.

J is TRBJ2-5 and V is TRBV6-5; D may be TRBD1 (6 bases). With the DNA end fitting TRBJ2-7 better, the J assignment may be wrong. Germline CDR1 is MNHEY and CDR2 is SVGAGI. This CDR3 region has 14 residues. In nucleotides, the CDR3 is TGTGCCAGCAGTTTTGGACAGTACTCCTACGAGCAGTACTTC. Translating gives CASSFGQYSYEQYF.

The genes are TRBV30 and TRBJ1-2; D gene uncertain. V was trimmed by 5 bases and J by 0 bases, leaving 10 bases between them. The CDR3 contains 13 residues. Germline V gene data show CDR1 as GTSNPN and CDR2 as SVGIG (reference sequence). The CDR3, as DNA: TGTGCCTGGGGACGGACTACTAACTATGGCTACACCTTC. This translates into CAWGRTTNYGYTF.

The chain combines TRBV29-1 with TRBJ2-1, with 7 nucleotides matching TRBD2. The CDR3 covers 13 residues. The germline CDR1 and CDR2 sequences are SQVTM and ANQGSEA. Trimming at V came to 7 bases and at J to 4 bases, leaving 7 bases not matched to a gene. The CDR3 here is CSGRGVLYNEQFF. The CDR3 DNA reads as TGCAGCGGACGGGGGGTCCTATACAATGAGCAGTTCTTC.

The rearrangement uses TRBV5-8 and TRBJ2-3, with a weak D call TRBD2 (5 bases). V gave up 4 bases and J gave up 3 bases, with 15 bases separating them. CDR3 length: 15 amino acids. Per germline, CDR1 SGHTS and CDR2 YDEGEE. Here the CDR3 DNA reads TGTGCCAGCAGCCCCGTCCCCCGACTAACAGATACGCAGTATTTT. This translates into CASSPVPRLTDTQYF.

The chain employs TRBV28 and TRBJ1-2, with unresolved D. V lost 2 bases to trimming and J lost 14 bases, with 15 bases between them. The germline gives CDR1 MDHEN, CDR2 SYDVKM. The CDR3 sequence is 12 residues long. CDR3 DNA: TGTGCCAGCAGTTTAGCCCTCGTGGTAAGGACCTTC. Translation: CASSLALVVRTF.

This sequence joins TRBV19 and TRBJ2-3; D is ambiguous. Trimming took 5 bases from V and 5 from J, leaving 17 bases between them. The CDR3 spans 15 residues. From germline, CDR1 is LNHDA and CDR2 SQIVND (reference sequence). The chain's CDR3 is CASSASIHMRDTQYF. The CDR3, as DNA: TGTGCCAGTAGTGCGAGCATACACATGAGAGATACGCAGTATTTT. The full variable domain, its missing parts supplied by reference TRBV19 and TRBJ2-3, is DGGITQSPKYLFRKEGQNVTLSCEQNLNHDAMYWYRQDPGQGLRLIYYSQIVNDFQKGDIAEGYSVSREKKESFPLTVTSAQKNPTAFYLCASSASIHMRDTQYFGPGTRLTVL.

The J gene is TRBJ2-5, the V gene TRBV19, with 10 bases that match TRBD1. The CDR3 loop spans 15 amino acids. V shed 7 bases and J 2 bases; nucleotides not matched to a gene: 7. Germline assignment: CDR1 LNHDA and CDR2 SQIVND (reference sequence). For the CDR3, the DNA is TGTGCCAGTAAACCCCGGGACAGGGGACAAGAGACCCAGTACTTC. It yields the protein CASKPRDRGQETQYF.

This clone was found once. The genes are TRBV6-1 and TRBJ2-2, with TRBD2 matching over 12 bases. With 6 bases clipped from V and 5 bases from J, the junction kept 4 bases outside the gene matches. The CDR3 covers 15 residues. Germline V lookup: CDR1 MNHNS, CDR2 SASEGT. CDR3 sequence: CASSGTSGRTGELFF. CDR3 DNA: TGTGCCAGCAGCGGAACTAGCGGGAGGACCGGGGAGCTGTTTTTT.